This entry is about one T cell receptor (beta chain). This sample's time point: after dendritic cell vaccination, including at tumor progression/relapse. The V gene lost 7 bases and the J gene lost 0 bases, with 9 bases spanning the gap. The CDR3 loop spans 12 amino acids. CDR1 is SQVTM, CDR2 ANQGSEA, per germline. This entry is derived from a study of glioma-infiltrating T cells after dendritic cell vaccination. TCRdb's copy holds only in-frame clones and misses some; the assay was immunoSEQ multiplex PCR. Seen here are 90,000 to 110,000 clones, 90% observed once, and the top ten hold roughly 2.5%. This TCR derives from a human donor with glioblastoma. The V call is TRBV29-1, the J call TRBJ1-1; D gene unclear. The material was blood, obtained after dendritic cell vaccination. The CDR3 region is CSGRAMNTEAFF. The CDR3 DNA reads TGCAGCGGGAGGGCTATGAACACTGAAGCTTTCTTT.